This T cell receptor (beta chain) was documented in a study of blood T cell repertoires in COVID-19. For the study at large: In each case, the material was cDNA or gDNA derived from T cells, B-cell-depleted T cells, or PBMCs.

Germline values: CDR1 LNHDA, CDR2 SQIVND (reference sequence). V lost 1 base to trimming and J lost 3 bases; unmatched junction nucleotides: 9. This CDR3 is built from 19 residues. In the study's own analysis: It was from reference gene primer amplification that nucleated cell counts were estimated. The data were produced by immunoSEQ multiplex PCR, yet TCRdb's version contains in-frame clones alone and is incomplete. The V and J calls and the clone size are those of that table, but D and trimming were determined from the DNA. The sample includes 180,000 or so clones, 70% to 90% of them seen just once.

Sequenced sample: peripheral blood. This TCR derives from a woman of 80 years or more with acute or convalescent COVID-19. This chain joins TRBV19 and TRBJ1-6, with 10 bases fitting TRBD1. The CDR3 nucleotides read TGTGCCAGTAGTATAGCCCCCCTGACAGGGGGCGACTATAATTCACCCCTCCACTTT. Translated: CASSIAPLTGGDYNSPLHF.